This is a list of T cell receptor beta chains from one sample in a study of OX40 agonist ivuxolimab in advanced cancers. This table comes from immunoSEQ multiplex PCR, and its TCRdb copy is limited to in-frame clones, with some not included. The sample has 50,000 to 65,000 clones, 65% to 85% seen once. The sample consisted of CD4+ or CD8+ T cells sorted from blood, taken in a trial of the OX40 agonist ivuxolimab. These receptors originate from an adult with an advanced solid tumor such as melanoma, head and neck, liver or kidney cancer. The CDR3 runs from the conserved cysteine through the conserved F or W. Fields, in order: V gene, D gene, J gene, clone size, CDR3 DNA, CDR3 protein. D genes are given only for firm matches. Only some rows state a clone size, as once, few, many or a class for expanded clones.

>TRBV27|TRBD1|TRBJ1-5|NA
TGTGCCAGCAGTTGGACAGGGAATCAGCCCCAGCATTTT
CASSWTGNQPQHF
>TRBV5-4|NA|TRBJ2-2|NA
TGTGCCAGCAGCCGGTTGGGGGCAGACACCGGGGAGCTGTTTTTT
CASSRLGADTGELFF
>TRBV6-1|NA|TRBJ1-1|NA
TGTGCCAGCACGAGGGGCGACACTGAAGCTTTCTTT
CASTRGDTEAFF
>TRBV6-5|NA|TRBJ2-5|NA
TGTGCCAGCAGTTTGGGGGGCAAAGAGACCCAGTACTTC
CASSLGGKETQYF
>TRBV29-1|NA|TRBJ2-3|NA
TGCAGCGTTGAAGTGGGAGGAGAGCCGAGCACAGATACGCAGTATTTT
CSVEVGGEPSTDTQYF
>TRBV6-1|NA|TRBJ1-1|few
TGTGCCAGCAGTCCGGAAGGGGTGAACACTGAAGCTTTCTTT
CASSPEGVNTEAFF
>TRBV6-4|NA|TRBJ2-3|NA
TGTGCCAGCACTCCGACGGTGGGGTCAGATACGCAGTATTTT
CASTPTVGSDTQYF
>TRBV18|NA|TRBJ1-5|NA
TGTGCCAGCTCACCAGATAGACAGGCTAGCAATCAGCCCCAGCATTTT
CASSPDRQASNQPQHF
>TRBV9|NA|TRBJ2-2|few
TGTGCCAGCAGCCTCACTCCCAGCGAAGGGGAGCTGTTTTTT
CASSLTPSEGELFF
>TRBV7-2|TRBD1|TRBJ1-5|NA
TGTGCCAGCAGCCGTGCAGGGGGAGGCAATCAGCCCCAGCATTTT
CASSRAGGGNQPQHF
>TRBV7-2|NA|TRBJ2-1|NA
TGTGCCAGCAGCCCCCGGGGGTCCTACAATGAGCAGTTCTTC
CASSPRGSYNEQFF
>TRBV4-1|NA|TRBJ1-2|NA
TGCGCCAGCAGCCAAGGAACAGGAGTTCGATATGGCTACACCTTC
CASSQGTGVRYGYTF
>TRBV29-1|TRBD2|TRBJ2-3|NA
TGCAGCGCCGGGAGGAGCACAGATACGCAGTATTTT
CSAGRSTDTQYF
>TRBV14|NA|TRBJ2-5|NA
TGTGCCAGCAGCCCGACTAGGGCTCACCAAGAGACCCAGTACTTC
CASSPTRAHQETQYF
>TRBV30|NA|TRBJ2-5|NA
TGTGCCTGGAGTCCCGGGACTCAAGAGACCCAGTACTTC
CAWSPGTQETQYF
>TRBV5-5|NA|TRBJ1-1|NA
TGTGCCAGCAGCTTGGAGGGACGGAGGAACACTGAAGCTTTCTTT
CASSLEGRRNTEAFF
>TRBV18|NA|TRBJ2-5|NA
TGTGCCAGCTCGCCAAGGGAGGCTCGTAGGGGGGAAGAGACCCAGTACTTC
CASSPREARRGEETQYF
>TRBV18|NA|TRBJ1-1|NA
TGTGCCAGCTCAGCCGGAGCATTGGAAGCTTTCTTT
CASSAGALEAFF
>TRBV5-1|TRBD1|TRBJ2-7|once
TGCGCCAGCAGCTCCTGGTCAGGGGGCGACGAGCAGTACTTC
CASSSWSGGDEQYF
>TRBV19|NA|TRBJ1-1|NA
TGTGCCAGTAGTAGCAGGGAGGACACTGAAGCTTTCTTT
CASSSREDTEAFF